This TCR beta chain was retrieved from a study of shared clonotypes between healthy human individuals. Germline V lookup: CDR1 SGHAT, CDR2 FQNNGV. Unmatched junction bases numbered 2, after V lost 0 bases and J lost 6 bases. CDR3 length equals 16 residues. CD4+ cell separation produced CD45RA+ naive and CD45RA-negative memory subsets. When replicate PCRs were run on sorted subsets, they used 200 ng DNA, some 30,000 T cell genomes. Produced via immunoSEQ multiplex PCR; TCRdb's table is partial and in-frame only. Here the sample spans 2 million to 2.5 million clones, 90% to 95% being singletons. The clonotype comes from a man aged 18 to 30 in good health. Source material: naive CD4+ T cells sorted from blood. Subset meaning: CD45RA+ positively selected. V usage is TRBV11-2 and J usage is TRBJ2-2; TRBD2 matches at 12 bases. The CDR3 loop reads CASSLDRLAGAGELFF. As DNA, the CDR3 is TGTGCCAGCAGCTTAGATCGACTAGCGGGGGCCGGGGAGCTGTTTTTT.